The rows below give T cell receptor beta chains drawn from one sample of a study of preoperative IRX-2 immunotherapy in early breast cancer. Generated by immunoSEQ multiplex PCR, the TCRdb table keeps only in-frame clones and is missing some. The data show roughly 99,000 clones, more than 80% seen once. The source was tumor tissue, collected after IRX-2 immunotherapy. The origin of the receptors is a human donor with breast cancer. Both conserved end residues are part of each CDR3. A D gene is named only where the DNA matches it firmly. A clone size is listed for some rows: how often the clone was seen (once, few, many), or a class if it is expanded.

cdr3_aa: CASSQEEELGNTEAFF; cdr3_nt: TGCGCCAGCAGCCAAGAAGAGGAGCTAGGGAACACTGAAGCTTTCTTT; v_call: TRBV1; clone_size: -; j_call: TRBJ1-1; d_call: -
cdr3_aa: CASQQGSSYNEQFF; cdr3_nt: TGCGCCAGCCAACAGGGGAGCTCCTACAATGAGCAGTTCTTC; v_call: TRBV10-2; clone_size: -; j_call: TRBJ2-1; d_call: TRBD1
cdr3_aa: CASSKSPTGTGHQPQHF; cdr3_nt: TGTGCCAGCAGTAAAAGCCCAACCGGGACAGGGCATCAGCCCCAGCATTTT; v_call: TRBV11-3; clone_size: once; j_call: TRBJ1-5; d_call: TRBD1
cdr3_aa: CASSPPAGAQKQFF; cdr3_nt: TGTGCCAGCTCACCACCGGCCGGAGCACAAAAGCAGTTCTTC; v_call: TRBV18; clone_size: -; j_call: TRBJ2-1; d_call: -
cdr3_aa: CASSQGEGTLGNTIYF; cdr3_nt: TGCGCCAGCAGCCAAGGAGAGGGGACTCTCGGGAACACCATATATTTT; v_call: TRBV1; clone_size: -; j_call: TRBJ1-3; d_call: -
cdr3_aa: CASSRGRGTNEKLFF; cdr3_nt: TGTGCCAGCAGCAGGGGGAGGGGGACTAATGAAAAACTGTTTTTT; v_call: TRBV25-1; clone_size: once; j_call: TRBJ1-4; d_call: TRBD1
cdr3_aa: CAASEPHVDTEAFF; cdr3_nt: TGTGCCGCATCAGAGCCTCATGTGGATACTGAAGCTTTCTTT; v_call: TRBV6-8; clone_size: -; j_call: TRBJ1-1; d_call: -
cdr3_aa: CASSDRTGELFF; cdr3_nt: TGTGCCAGCAGTGACAGAACCGGGGAGCTGTTTTTT; v_call: TRBV6-8; clone_size: -; j_call: TRBJ2-2; d_call: -
cdr3_aa: CATTPRTANYGYTF; cdr3_nt: TGTGCCACCACACCACGGACGGCTAACTATGGCTACACCTTC; v_call: TRBV6-8; clone_size: -; j_call: TRBJ1-2; d_call: -
cdr3_aa: CAWNRDRALNYGYTF; cdr3_nt: TGTGCCTGGAATCGGGACAGGGCTTTGAACTATGGCTACACCTTC; v_call: TRBV30; clone_size: -; j_call: TRBJ1-2; d_call: TRBD1
cdr3_aa: CASSIPQGMNTEAFF; cdr3_nt: TGTGCCAGTAGTATACCACAGGGCATGAACACTGAAGCTTTCTTT; v_call: TRBV19; clone_size: -; j_call: TRBJ1-1; d_call: -
cdr3_aa: CASSPGYGWPEAFF; cdr3_nt: TGTGCCAGCAGCCCCGGATATGGGTGGCCTGAAGCTTTCTTT; v_call: TRBV11-3; clone_size: -; j_call: TRBJ1-1; d_call: -
cdr3_aa: CASSLDGGSNQPQHF; cdr3_nt: TGCGCCAGCAGCTTGGATGGCGGGAGCAATCAGCCCCAGCATTTT; v_call: TRBV5-1; clone_size: -; j_call: TRBJ1-5; d_call: -
cdr3_aa: CASSLGTGGGLDTF; cdr3_nt: TGTGCCAGCAGTTTGGGGACAGGGGGCGGACTGGACACCTTC; v_call: TRBV28; clone_size: once; j_call: TRBJ1-2; d_call: TRBD1
cdr3_aa: CASTLGKSPGEKLFF; cdr3_nt: TGTGCCAGCACCCTGGGGAAATCCCCGGGGGAAAAACTGTTTTTT; v_call: TRBV5-2; clone_size: -; j_call: TRBJ1-4; d_call: -
cdr3_aa: CAWAYSGRGDTQYF; cdr3_nt: TGTGCCTGGGCGTATAGCGGACGGGGGGATACGCAGTATTTT; v_call: TRBV30; clone_size: -; j_call: TRBJ2-3; d_call: -